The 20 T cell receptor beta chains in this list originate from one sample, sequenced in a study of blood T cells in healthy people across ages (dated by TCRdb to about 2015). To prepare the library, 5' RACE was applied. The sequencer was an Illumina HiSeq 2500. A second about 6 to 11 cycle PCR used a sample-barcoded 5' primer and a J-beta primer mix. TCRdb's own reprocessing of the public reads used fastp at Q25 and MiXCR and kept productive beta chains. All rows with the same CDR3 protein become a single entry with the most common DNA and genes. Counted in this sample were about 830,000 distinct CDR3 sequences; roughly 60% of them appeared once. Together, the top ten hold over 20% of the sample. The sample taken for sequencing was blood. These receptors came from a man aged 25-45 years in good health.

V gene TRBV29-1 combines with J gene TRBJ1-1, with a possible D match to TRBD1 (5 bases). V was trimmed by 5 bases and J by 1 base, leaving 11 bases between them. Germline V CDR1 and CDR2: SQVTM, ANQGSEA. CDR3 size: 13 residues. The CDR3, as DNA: TGCAGCGTTTTCGGGGGTGGGAACACTGAAGCTTTCTTT. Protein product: CSVFGGGNTEAFF.

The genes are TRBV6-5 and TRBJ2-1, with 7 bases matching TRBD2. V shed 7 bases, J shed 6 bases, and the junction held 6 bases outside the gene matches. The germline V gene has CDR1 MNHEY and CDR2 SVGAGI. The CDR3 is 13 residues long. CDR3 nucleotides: TGTGCCAGCACGGCGGGAGTTTTCAATGAGCAGTTCTTC. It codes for CASTAGVFNEQFF.

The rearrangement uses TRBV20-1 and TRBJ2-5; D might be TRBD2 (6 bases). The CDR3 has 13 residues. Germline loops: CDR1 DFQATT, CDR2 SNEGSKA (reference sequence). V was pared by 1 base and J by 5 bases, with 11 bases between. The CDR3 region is CSARADGGETQYF. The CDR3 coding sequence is TGCAGTGCTAGAGCGGACGGAGGGGAGACCCAGTACTTC.

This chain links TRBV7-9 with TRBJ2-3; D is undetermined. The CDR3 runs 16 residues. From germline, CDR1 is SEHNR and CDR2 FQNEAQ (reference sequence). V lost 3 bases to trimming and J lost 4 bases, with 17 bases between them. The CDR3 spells CASSFGIYTHADTQYF. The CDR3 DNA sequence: TGTGCCAGCAGCTTTGGGATCTATACGCACGCAGATACGCAGTATTTT.

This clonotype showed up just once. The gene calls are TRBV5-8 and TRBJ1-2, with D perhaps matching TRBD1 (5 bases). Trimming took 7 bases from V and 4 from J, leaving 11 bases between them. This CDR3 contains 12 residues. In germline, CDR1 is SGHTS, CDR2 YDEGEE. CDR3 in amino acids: CASPDRGYGYTF. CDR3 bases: TGTGCCAGCCCCGACAGAGGCTATGGCTACACCTTC.

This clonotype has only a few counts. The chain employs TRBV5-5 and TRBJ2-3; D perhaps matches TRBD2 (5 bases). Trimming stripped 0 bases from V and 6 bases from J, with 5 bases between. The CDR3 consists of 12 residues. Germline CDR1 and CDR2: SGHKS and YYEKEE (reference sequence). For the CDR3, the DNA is TGTGCCAGCAGCTTGGGGGAGGATACGCAGTATTTT. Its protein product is CASSLGEDTQYF.

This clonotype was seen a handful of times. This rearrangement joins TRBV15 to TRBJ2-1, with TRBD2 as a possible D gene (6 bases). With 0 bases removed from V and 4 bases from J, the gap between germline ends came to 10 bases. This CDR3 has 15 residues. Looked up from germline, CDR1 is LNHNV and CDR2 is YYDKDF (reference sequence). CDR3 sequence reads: CATSRDGGQYNEQFF. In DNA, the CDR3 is TGTGCCACCAGCAGAGATGGAGGGCAATACAATGAGCAGTTCTTC.

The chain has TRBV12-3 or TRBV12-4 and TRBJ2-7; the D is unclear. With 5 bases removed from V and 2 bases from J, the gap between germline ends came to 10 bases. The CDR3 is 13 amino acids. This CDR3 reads CASSRPGPYEQYF. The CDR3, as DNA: TGTGCCAGCAGTCGACCGGGCCCCTACGAGCAGTACTTC.

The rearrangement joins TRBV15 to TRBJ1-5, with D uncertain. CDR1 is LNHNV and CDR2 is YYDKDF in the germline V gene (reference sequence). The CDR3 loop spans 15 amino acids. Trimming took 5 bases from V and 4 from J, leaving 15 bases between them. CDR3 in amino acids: CATSVRTGGNQPQHF. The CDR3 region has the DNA TGTGCCACCAGCGTGCGGACGGGAGGAAATCAGCCCCAGCATTTT.

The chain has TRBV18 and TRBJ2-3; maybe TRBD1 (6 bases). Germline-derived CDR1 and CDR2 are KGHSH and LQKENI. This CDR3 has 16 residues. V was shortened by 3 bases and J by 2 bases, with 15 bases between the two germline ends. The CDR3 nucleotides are TGTGCCAGCTCACCTCTGAGCTCAGGGGTCACAGATACGCAGTATTTT. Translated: CASSPLSSGVTDTQYF.

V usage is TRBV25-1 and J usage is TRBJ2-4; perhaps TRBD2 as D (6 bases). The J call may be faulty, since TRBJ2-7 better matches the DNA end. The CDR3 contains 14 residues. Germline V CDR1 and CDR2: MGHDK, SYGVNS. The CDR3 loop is CASSRREPTYEQYF. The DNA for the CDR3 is TGTGCCAGCAGTAGACGGGAGCCGACCTACGAGCAGTACTTC.

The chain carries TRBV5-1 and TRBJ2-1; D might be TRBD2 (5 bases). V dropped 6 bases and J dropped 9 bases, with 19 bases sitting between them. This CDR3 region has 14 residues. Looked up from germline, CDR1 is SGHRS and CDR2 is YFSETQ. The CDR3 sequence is CASKGGLSGGEQFF. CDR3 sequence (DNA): TGCGCCAGCAAGGGCGGACTTTCAGGCGGTGAGCAGTTCTTC. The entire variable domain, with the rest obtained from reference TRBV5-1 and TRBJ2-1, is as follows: KAGVTQTPRYLIKTRGQQVTLSCSPISGHRSVSWYQQTPGQGLQFLFEYFSETQRNKGNFPGRFSGRQFSNSRSEMNVSTLELGDSALYLCASKGGLSGGEQFFGPGTRLTVL.

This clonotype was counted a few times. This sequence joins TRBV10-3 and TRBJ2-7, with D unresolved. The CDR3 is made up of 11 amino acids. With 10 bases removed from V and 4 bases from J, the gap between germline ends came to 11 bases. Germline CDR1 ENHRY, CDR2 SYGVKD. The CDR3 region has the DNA TGTGCCACCTTTCACGATTACGAGCAGTACTTC. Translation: CATFHDYEQYF.

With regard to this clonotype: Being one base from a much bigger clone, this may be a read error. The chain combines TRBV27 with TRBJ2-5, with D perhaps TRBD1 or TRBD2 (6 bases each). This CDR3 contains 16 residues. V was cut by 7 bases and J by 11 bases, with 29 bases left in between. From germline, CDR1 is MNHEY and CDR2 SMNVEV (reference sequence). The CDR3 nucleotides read TGTGCCAGCATCTTAACGGGGGCTAACGGGACCCTCCAGCAGTACTTC. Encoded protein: CASILTGANGTLQQYF.

Here the CDR3 DNA reads TGTGCCAGCAGCTTCACAGGGGGGAACTACGAGCAGTACTTC. This gives the protein CASSFTGGNYEQYF. V and J are TRBV7-2 and TRBJ2-7, with 8 positions matching TRBD1. The trim removed 3 bases at V and 3 bases at J, leaving 4 bases unmatched. The CDR3 sequence is 14 residues long. Germline CDR1 and CDR2: SGHTA and FQGNSA.

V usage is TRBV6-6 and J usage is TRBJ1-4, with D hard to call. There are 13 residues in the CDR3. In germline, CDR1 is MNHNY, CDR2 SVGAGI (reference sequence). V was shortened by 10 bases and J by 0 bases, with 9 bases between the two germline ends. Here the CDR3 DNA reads TGTGCCATAACTGGAGCAACTAATGAAAAACTGTTTTTT. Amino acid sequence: CAITGATNEKLFF.

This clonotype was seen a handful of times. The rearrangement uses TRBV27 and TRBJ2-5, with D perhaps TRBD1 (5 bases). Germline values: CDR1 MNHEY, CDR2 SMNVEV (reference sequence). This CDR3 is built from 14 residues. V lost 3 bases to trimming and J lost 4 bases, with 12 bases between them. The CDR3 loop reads CASSFGQGGETQYF. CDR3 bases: TGTGCCAGCAGTTTTGGGCAGGGTGGAGAGACCCAGTACTTC.

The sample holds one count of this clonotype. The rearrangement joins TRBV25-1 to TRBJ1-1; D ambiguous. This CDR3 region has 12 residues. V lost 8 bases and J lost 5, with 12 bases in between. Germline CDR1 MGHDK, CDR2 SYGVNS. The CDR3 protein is CASEGMGTEAFF. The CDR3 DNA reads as TGTGCCAGCGAAGGCATGGGTACTGAAGCTTTCTTT.

The CDR3 DNA reads TGTGCCAGCAGCTTAGACGGACCCTCCGGGACAGGGGGCCTTAGCTACACCTTC. This encodes CASSLDGPSGTGGLSYTF. The V gene is TRBV7-2, the J gene TRBJ1-2; 12 bases align to TRBD1. The CDR3 runs 18 residues. Per the germline V gene, CDR1 is SGHTA and CDR2 is FQGNSA. The V gene end was trimmed by 1 base and the J gene end by 9 bases; junction bases not matched to a gene: 15.

The CDR3 DNA reads TGTGCCAGCAGCTACCTTGCCACCACTGAAGCTTTCTTT. Protein: CASSYLATTEAFF. The J gene is TRBJ1-1, the V gene TRBV3-1; D unclear. Germline V gene data show CDR1 as LGHDT and CDR2 as YNNKEL (reference sequence). Between the trimmed V and J ends, which lost 5 bases and 4 bases, there was a span of 11 bases. This CDR3 has 13 amino acids.